These 7 T cell receptor beta chains originate from one sample sequenced in a study of cytomegalovirus exposure and HLA in healthy donors. The primer mix had 60 Vbeta and 13 Jbeta primers. The method was immunoSEQ multiplex PCR; TCRdb's version includes in-frame clones alone and lacks a portion of them. In all, the sample yields about 54,000 clones. Source material: PBMCs. The receptors originated from a woman between 40 and 55 years old in good health and CMV-seronegative.

The chain joins TRBV6-6 to TRBJ1-1; tentative D call: TRBD1 (6 bases). The germline V gene has CDR1 MNHNY and CDR2 SVGAGI (reference sequence). The CDR3 has 13 residues. V lost 5 bases and J lost 4, with 11 bases in between. Written as DNA, the CDR3 is TGTGCCAGCAGTGACGGACAGCGCACTGAAGCTTTCTTT. Translated: CASSDGQRTEAFF.

The rearrangement joins TRBV18 to TRBJ2-7; D not certain. The CDR3 is 12 residues long. Deletions cut 3 bases from V and 0 bases from J, with 3 bases between. Germline CDR1 reads KGHSH; CDR2 reads LQKENI. CDR3 loop: CASSPSSYEQYF. CDR3 DNA: TGTGCCAGCTCACCGAGCTCCTACGAGCAGTACTTC.

The chain has TRBV7-2 and TRBJ2-7, with no clear D. Trimming left V 1 base short and J 2 bases short, with 12 bases between. Germline V gene sequence: CDR1 SGHTA, CDR2 FQGNSA. The length of the CDR3 is 15 residues. CDR3 DNA: TGTGCCAGCAGCTTAGGGCTAGATGTGGCCTACGAGCAGTACTTC. Amino acid sequence: CASSLGLDVAYEQYF. The variable domain in full, completed from reference TRBV7-2 and TRBJ2-7, reads GAGVSQSPSNKVTEKGKDVELRCDPISGHTALYWYRQSLGQGLEFLIYFQGNSAPDKSGLPSDRFSAERTGGSVSTLTIQRTQQEDSAVYLCASSLGLDVAYEQYFGPGTRLTVT.

This sequence joins TRBV5-1 and TRBJ2-7; perhaps TRBD1 as D (5 bases). V dropped 4 bases and J dropped 0 bases, with 29 bases sitting between them. The germline gives CDR1 SGHRS, CDR2 YFSETQ. The CDR3 consists of 20 residues. The CDR3 nucleotides read TGCGCCAGCAGCCCCCAGCCTGGACAAGCCCACGCCGTCGACTCCTACGAGCAGTACTTC. This encodes CASSPQPGQAHAVDSYEQYF.

This rearrangement joins TRBV6-1 to TRBJ1-2, with D possibly being TRBD1 (6 bases). Germline assignment: CDR1 MNHNS and CDR2 SASEGT. CDR3 length: 15 amino acids. Deletions cut 7 bases from V and 4 bases from J, with 19 bases between. The CDR3 region has the DNA TGTGCCAGCATTCTCTCTCAAGGGGGATCCTATGGCTACACCTTC. Amino acid sequence: CASILSQGGSYGYTF.

This rearrangement joins TRBV15 to TRBJ2-3; D perhaps matches TRBD2 (5 bases). The CDR3 contains 13 residues. Germline CDR1 reads LNHNV; CDR2 reads YYDKDF (reference sequence). The germline V and J ends were trimmed by 0 bases and 6 bases, with 7 bases remaining between them. The CDR3 DNA follows: TGTGCCACCAGCAGAGATCCGGGGGATACGCAGTATTTT. It is translated as CATSRDPGDTQYF.

The V call is TRBV10-1, the J call TRBJ1-2, with D possibly matching TRBD1 (5 bases). Germline loops: CDR1 WNHNN, CDR2 SYGVQD (reference sequence). The CDR3 contains 12 residues. Trimming removed 4 bases from V and 6 bases from J, with 9 bases in between. CDR3 residues: CASSVGADGYTF. CDR3 DNA: TGCGCCAGCAGTGTAGGGGCGGATGGCTACACCTTC.